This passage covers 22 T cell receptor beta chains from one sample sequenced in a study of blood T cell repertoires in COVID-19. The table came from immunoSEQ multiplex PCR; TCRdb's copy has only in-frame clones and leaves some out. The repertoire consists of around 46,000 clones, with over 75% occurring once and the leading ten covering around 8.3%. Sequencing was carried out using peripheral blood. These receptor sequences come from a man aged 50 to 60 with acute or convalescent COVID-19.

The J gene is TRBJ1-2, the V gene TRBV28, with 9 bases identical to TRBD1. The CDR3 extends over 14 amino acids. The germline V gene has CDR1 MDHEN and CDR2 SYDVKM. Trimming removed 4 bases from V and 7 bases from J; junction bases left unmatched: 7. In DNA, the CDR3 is TGTGCCAGCAGTTCCCCTCAGACAGGGGGTGGCTACACCTTC. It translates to CASSSPQTGGGYTF.

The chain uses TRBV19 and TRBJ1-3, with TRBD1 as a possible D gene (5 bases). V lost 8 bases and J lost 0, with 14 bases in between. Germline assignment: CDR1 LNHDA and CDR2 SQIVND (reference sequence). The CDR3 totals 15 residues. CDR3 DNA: TGTGCCAGTCGAGAAGGGGCCTTCTCTGGAAACACCATATATTTT. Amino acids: CASREGAFSGNTIYF.

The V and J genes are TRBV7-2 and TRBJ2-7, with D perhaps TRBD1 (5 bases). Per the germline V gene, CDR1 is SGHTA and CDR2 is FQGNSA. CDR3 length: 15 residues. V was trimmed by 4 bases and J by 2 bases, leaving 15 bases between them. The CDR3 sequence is CASSWTSLGTYEQYF. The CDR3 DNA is TGTGCCAGCAGCTGGACATCTTTGGGGACCTACGAGCAGTACTTC.

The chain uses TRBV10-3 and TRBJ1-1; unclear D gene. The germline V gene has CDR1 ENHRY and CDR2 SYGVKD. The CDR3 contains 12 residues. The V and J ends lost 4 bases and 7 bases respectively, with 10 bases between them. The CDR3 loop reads CAISVEGIEAFF. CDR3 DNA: TGTGCCATCAGTGTCGAGGGAATTGAAGCTTTCTTT.

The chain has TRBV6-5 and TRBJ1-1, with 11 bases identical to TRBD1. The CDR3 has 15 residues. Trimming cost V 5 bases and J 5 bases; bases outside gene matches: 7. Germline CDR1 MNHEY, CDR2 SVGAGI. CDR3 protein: CASSQTGTGGTEAFF. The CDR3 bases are TGTGCCAGCAGTCAAACCGGGACAGGGGGAACTGAAGCTTTCTTT.

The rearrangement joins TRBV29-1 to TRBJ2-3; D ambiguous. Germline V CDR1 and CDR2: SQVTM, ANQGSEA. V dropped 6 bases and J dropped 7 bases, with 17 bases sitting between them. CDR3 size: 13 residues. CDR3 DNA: TGCAGCGTGGGTCTAGTCCGCGCGAATACGCAGTATTTT. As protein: CSVGLVRANTQYF.

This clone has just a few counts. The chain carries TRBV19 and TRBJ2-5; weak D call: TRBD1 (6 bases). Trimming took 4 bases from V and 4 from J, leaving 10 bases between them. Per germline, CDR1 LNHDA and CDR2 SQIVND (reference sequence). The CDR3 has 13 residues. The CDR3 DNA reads TGTGCCAGTAGTAGAACAGGGTTAGAGACCCAGTACTTC. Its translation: CASSRTGLETQYF.

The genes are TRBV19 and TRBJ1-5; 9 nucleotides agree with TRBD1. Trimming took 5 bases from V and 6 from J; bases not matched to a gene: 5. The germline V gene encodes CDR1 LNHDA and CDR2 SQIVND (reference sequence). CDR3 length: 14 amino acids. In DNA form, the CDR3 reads TGTGCCAGTAGTCCAGGGACAGGGACTCAGCCCCAGCATTTT. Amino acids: CASSPGTGTQPQHF.

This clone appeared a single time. DNA of the CDR3: TGTGCCACCAGTGATGCCGATAGTTTAAAGACCCAGTACTTC. It translates to CATSDADSLKTQYF. V gene TRBV24-1 combines with J gene TRBJ2-5; no firm D call. The germline V gene has CDR1 KGHDR and CDR2 SFDVKD. The CDR3 has 14 amino acids. Trimming removed 3 bases at V and 6 bases at J, with 13 bases between.

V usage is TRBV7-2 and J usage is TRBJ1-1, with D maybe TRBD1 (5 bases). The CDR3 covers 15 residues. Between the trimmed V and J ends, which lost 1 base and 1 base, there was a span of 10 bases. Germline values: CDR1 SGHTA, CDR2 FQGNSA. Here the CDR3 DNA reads TGTGCCAGCAGCTTAGGGGGCCTAGGGAACACTGAAGCTTTCTTT. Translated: CASSLGGLGNTEAFF.

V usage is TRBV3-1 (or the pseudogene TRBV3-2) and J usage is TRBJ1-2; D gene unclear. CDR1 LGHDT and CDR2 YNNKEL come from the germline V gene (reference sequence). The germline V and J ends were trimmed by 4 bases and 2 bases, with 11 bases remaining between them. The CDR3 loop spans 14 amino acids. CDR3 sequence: CASSLPGVNYGYTF. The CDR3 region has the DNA TGTGCCAGCAGCCTCCCCGGGGTGAACTATGGCTACACCTTC.

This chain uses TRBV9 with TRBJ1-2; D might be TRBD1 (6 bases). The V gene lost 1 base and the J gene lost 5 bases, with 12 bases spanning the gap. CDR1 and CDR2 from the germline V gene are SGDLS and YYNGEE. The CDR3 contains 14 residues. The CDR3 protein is CASSVQDSYYGYTF. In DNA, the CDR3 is TGTGCCAGCAGCGTACAGGACAGTTATTATGGCTACACCTTC.

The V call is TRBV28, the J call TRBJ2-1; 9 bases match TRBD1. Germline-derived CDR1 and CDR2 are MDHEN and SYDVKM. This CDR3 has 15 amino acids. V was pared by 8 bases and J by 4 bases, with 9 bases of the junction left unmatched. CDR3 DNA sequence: TGTGCCAGCTTTTCCGTCGACAGGGGGTACAATGAGCAGTTCTTC. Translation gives CASFSVDRGYNEQFF.

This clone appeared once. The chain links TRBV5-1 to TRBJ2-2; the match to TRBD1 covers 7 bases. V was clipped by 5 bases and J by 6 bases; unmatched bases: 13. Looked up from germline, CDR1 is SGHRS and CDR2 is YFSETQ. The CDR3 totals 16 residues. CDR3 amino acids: CASRLSTGDNAGELFF. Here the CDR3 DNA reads TGCGCCAGCAGGCTCTCCACAGGGGATAATGCCGGGGAGCTGTTTTTT.

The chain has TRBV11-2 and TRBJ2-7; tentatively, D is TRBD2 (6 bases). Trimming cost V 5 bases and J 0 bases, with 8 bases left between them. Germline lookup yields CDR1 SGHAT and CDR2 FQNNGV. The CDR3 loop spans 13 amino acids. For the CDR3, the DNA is TGTGCCAGCAGCCCCGGGAGCTCCTACGAGCAGTACTTC. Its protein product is CASSPGSSYEQYF.

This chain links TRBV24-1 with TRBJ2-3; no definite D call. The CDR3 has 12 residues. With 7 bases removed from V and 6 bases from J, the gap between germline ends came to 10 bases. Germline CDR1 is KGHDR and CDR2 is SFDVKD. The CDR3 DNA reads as TGTGCCACCAGGGGCACCACGGATACGCAGTATTTT. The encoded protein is CATRGTTDTQYF.

CDR3 residues: CASIGGKTYEQYF. Here the CDR3 DNA reads TGTGCCAGCATCGGCGGGAAAACCTACGAGCAGTACTTC. The rearrangement uses TRBV6-6 and TRBJ2-7, with D perhaps matching TRBD2 (6 bases). Deletions cut 7 bases from V and 2 bases from J, with 12 bases between. CDR1 and CDR2 from the germline V gene are MNHNY and SVGAGI (reference sequence). There are 13 residues in the CDR3.

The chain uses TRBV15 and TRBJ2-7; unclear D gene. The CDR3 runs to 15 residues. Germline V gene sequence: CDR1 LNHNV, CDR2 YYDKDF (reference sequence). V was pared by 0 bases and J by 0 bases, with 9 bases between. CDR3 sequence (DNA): TGTGCCACCAGCAGAGAACGACACCTCTCCTACGAGCAGTACTTC. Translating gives CATSRERHLSYEQYF.

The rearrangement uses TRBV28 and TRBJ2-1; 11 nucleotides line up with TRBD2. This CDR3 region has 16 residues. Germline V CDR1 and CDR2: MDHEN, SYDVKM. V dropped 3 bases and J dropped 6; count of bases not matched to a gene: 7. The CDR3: CASSLYSGRAANEQFF. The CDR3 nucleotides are TGTGCCAGCAGTTTGTATAGCGGGAGGGCGGCCAATGAGCAGTTCTTC.

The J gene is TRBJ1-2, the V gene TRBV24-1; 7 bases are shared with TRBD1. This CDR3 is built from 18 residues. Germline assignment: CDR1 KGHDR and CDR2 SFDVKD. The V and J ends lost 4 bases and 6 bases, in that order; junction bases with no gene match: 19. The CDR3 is CATSELRDRPLRFDGYTF. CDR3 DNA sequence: TGTGCCACCAGTGAGCTCCGGGACAGACCCCTGCGATTCGATGGCTACACCTTC.

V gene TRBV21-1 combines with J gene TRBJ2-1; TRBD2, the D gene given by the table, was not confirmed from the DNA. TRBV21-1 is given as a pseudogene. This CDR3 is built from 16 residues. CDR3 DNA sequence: TGTGCCAGCAGCAATCGTGGTAAGAGCTCCTACAATGAGCAGTTCTTC. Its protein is CASSNRGKSSYNEQFF.

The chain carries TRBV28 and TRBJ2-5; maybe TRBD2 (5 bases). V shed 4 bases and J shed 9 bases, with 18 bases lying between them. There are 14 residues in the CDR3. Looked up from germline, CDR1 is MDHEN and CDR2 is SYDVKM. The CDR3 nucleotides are TGTGCCAGCAGTTCTCCCCTTAACGGGGAGTCCCAGTACTTC. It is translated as CASSSPLNGESQYF.